Following are 13 T cell receptor beta chains from one sample sequenced in a study of radiotherapy plus CTLA-4 blockade in lung cancer. The data were produced by immunoSEQ multiplex PCR, yet TCRdb's version contains in-frame clones alone and is incomplete. Here the sample spans roughly 53,000 clones, 80% to 90% being singletons. The source was peripheral blood, collected from a patient treated with radiotherapy plus ipilimumab. These receptor sequences come from a human donor with non-small cell lung cancer whose response to radiotherapy plus ipilimumab could not be evaluated.

The CDR3: CASSLRAPIQPQHF. The CDR3, as DNA: TGTGCCAGCAGCCTACGAGCCCCCATTCAGCCCCAGCATTTT. V gene TRBV27 combines with J gene TRBJ1-5; D call uncertain. This CDR3 has 14 residues. Germline values: CDR1 MNHEY, CDR2 SMNVEV (reference sequence). Trimming cost V 6 bases and J 6 bases, with 15 bases left between them.

V is TRBV28 and J is TRBJ1-2, with D tentatively TRBD1 (6 bases). Germline V lookup: CDR1 MDHEN, CDR2 SYDVKM. CDR3 length: 14 residues. Trimming cost V 9 bases and J 2 bases, with 16 bases left between them. This CDR3 reads CASRLGAINYGYTF. The CDR3 DNA is TGTGCCAGTCGCTTGGGGGCGATCAACTATGGCTACACCTTC.

V gene TRBV28 combines with J gene TRBJ2-1, with TRBD1 as a possible D gene (6 bases). The length of the CDR3 is 15 residues. Germline V gives CDR1 MDHEN, CDR2 SYDVKM. The V and J ends lost 8 bases and 2 bases respectively, with 16 bases between them. The CDR3 protein is CASGGLQGPYNEQFF. The CDR3 bases are TGTGCCAGCGGTGGCCTCCAGGGGCCCTACAATGAGCAGTTCTTC.

This chain links TRBV5-1 with TRBJ1-3, with 7 bases aligning to TRBD1. The germline V gene has CDR1 SGHRS and CDR2 YFSETQ. The trim removed 0 bases at V and 2 bases at J, leaving 2 bases unmatched. This CDR3 is 15 amino acids long. This chain's CDR3 is CASSLEGGPGNTIYF. The CDR3 DNA reads as TGCGCCAGCAGCTTGGAAGGGGGCCCTGGAAACACCATATATTTT.

This chain connects TRBV30 to TRBJ1-2; 9 bases map to TRBD1. V shed 3 bases, J shed 3 bases, and the junction held 5 bases outside the gene matches. The CDR3 spans 14 residues. The germline CDR1 and CDR2 sequences are GTSNPN and SVGIG (reference sequence). CDR3: CAWRGDRDDYGYTF. DNA for the CDR3: TGTGCCTGGAGAGGGGACAGGGACGACTATGGCTACACCTTC.

V is TRBV4-3 and J is TRBJ2-1, with 8 bases that match TRBD2. Per germline, CDR1 LGHNA and CDR2 YSLEER. This CDR3 has 17 residues. Losses at the gene ends were 1 base for V and 5 bases for J; bases not matched to a gene: 10. CDR3 protein: CASSQGSSGRVDNEQFF. The CDR3 region has the DNA TGCGCCAGCAGCCAAGGTTCTAGCGGGCGGGTTGACAATGAGCAGTTCTTC.

The chain employs TRBV19 and TRBJ2-1; tentative D call: TRBD2 (5 bases). This CDR3 contains 15 residues. Deletions cut 1 base from V and 3 bases from J, with 10 bases between. Germline-derived CDR1 and CDR2 are LNHDA and SQIVND (reference sequence). The CDR3 loop is CASSIAGSGYNEQFF. In nucleotides, the CDR3 is TGTGCCAGTAGTATAGCGGGAAGCGGCTACAATGAGCAGTTCTTC.

The CDR3 nucleotides read TGTGCCAGCACCGCTCCGGGACACCATAAGAGTAACTATGGCTACACCTTC. It specifies CASTAPGHHKSNYGYTF. V and J are TRBV28 and TRBJ1-2; tentatively, D is TRBD1 (6 bases). Germline V gene lookup returns CDR1 MDHEN and CDR2 SYDVKM. With 7 bases removed from V and 1 base from J, the gap between germline ends came to 22 bases. This CDR3 region has 17 residues.

The rearrangement links TRBV14 to TRBJ1-1; a weak D match, TRBD1 (6 bases). Germline CDR1 and CDR2: SGHDN and FVKESK. Between the trimmed V and J ends, which lost 1 base and 7 bases, there was a span of 13 bases. This CDR3 has 14 amino acids. CDR3 protein: CASSQAAGADEAFF. For the CDR3, the DNA is TGTGCCAGCAGCCAAGCAGCAGGGGCGGATGAAGCTTTCTTT.

CDR3 DNA: TGTGCCAGCAGCCAAGAGGGGCGAAACACTGAAGCTTTCTTT. Translated: CASSQEGRNTEAFF. J is TRBJ1-1 and V is TRBV14; weak D call: TRBD1 (5 bases). Germline lookup yields CDR1 SGHDN and CDR2 FVKESK. Deletions cut 0 bases from V and 2 bases from J, with 7 bases between. The CDR3 consists of 14 residues.

The chain employs TRBV19 and TRBJ2-3, with a weak D call TRBD2 (5 bases). This CDR3 spans 11 amino acids. The V end lost 10 bases, the J end lost 7 bases, and 12 bases lay between the germline ends. CDR1 and CDR2 from the germline V gene are LNHDA and SQIVND (reference sequence). The CDR3 spells CATGGSYTQYF. The CDR3 DNA reads TGTGCCACCGGAGGAAGTTATACGCAGTATTTT.

This chain joins TRBV19 and TRBJ1-1, with D tentatively TRBD1 (5 bases). This CDR3 region has 14 residues. Germline CDR1 LNHDA, CDR2 SQIVND (reference sequence). The V gene lost 5 bases and the J gene lost 0 bases, with 10 bases spanning the gap. The CDR3 loop is CASSRAGVNTEAFF. CDR3 bases: TGTGCCAGTAGTCGGGCGGGGGTGAACACTGAAGCTTTCTTT.

The V and J genes are TRBV28 and TRBJ1-3; TRBD1 matches at 8 bases. With V trimmed by 2 bases and J by 5 bases, 11 bases remained unmatched. This CDR3 is 17 amino acids long. The germline gives CDR1 MDHEN, CDR2 SYDVKM. The CDR3 DNA is TGTGCCAGCAGTTTACTATCAGTCACAGGGGGAAGAAACACCATATATTTT. Translating it yields CASSLLSVTGGRNTIYF. The variable domain in full, completed from reference TRBV28 and TRBJ1-3, reads DVKVTQSSRYLVKRTGEKVFLECVQDMDHENMFWYRQDPGLGLRLIYFSYDVKMKEKGDIPEGYSVSREKKERFSLILESASTNQTSMYLCASSLLSVTGGRNTIYFGEGSWLTVV.